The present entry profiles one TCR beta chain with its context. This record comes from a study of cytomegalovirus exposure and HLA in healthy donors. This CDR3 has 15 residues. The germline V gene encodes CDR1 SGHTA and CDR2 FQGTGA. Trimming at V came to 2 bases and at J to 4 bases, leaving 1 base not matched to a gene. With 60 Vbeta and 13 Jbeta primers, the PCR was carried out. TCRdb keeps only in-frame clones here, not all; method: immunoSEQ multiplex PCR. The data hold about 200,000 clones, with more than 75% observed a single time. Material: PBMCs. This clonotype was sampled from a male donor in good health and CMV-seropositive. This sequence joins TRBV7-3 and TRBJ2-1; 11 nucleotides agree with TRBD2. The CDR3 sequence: CASSLGTSGYNEQFF. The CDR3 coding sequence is TGTGCCAGCAGCTTAGGGACTAGCGGATACAATGAGCAGTTCTTC.